This TCR beta chain appears in the sequencing data of a study of memory B cells and T cells in multiple sclerosis (dated by TCRdb to between 2018 and 2020). In terms of the full investigation: The study compared the TCR beta repertoires of autoproliferating peripheral T cells with those of brain lesion-infiltrating T cells in multiple sclerosis patients. TCR sequencing involved a couple of multiple sclerosis patients from whom brain lesions at autopsy or brain-infiltrating cells from biopsy were available.

Genomic DNA was extracted, and the immunoSEQ Platform was used to amplify TCRbeta CDR3 regions from that DNA. The immunoSEQ assay used multiplex PCR together with high-throughput sequencing and a bioinformatics pipeline from the vendor. Regarding the original processing steps: Non-productive sequences and CDR3s shorter than 4 amino acids were excluded, and clonotype frequencies were recalculated for each sample. In immunoSEQ Analyzer 2.0, shared clonotypes were identified as identical CDR3 amino acid, V gene and J gene sequences. Repertoire overlap was normalized by dividing shared clonotype counts by the product of both clone-set sizes, scaled by 1000 into arbitrary units. Sourced from immuneACCESS, this table was stored by TCRdb with only in-frame sequences that have V and J called. A share of the clones is absent; for the studies checked, an unresolved V gene accounts for under half, and the remainder has no known explanation. V and J calls plus clone size are reproduced from that table; the DNA served to infer D and trimming. A total of 30,000 or so clones appear in this sample, 86% of them only once. The ten most abundant clones make up 2% to 3% of the sample.

This clone was seen more than once but under ten times. It has no known antigen specificity. Per-base qualities were not stored, and no clone one base away is much larger. Sequences MNHNS (CDR1) and SASEGT (CDR2) are obtained from the germline V gene. V trim: 5 bases; J trim: 8 bases; unmatched bases: 5. The CDR3 holds 13 amino acids from the cysteine to the phenylalanine. Only CDR3 DNA is held: 39 bases, read in frame from base 1. Autoproliferating (CFSEdim) and non-proliferating (CFSEhi) T cell fractions were sequenced separately after stimulus-free culture of CFSE-labeled PBMCs. In total, roughly 4.5x10^7 CFSE-labeled PBMCs were cultured without stimulus for six to eight days, after which replicate wells were pooled. Labeling of PBMCs used approximately 0.53 uM CFSE, and the cells were then grown in serum-free AIM-V medium with no exogenous stimuli added. PBMCs were isolated by Ficoll density gradient centrifugation and were cryopreserved before use. Live 7-AAD-negative cells were sorted on a FACSAria III, washed with PBS, and frozen at -80 degrees C as dry pellets.

General study outcomes and caveats: Clone-set sizes varied between compartments, which affected the numbers of shared clonotypes and made normalization necessary.

The source of this sequence is a human donor with multiple sclerosis. What was sequenced was PBMCs from blood kept in culture. Recombination joined TRBV6-1 with TRBJ1-4; TRBD1 matches 7 bases in the middle. The nucleotide sequence reads as follows: TGTGCCAGCAGTACAGGGGTGGAAGAAAAACTGTTTTTT. Its amino acids are CASSTGVEEKLFF.